The count of the clone carrying this T cell receptor beta chain is one. The antigen is not known. This sample is drawn from a study of cytomegalovirus exposure and HLA in healthy donors. Study in general: In terms of ancestry, the Caucasian-associated cluster contained around four fifths of the roughly 360 genotyped donors.

Findings and limits, study-wide: Highly shared sequence variants in one cluster were likely a sequencing artifact. Cytomegalovirus association was listed for around 170 TCR beta chains. In vitro assays verified that a few CMV-associated chains recognized CMV antigens specifically.

With 60 Vbeta and 13 Jbeta primers, the PCR was carried out. Assay: immunoSEQ multiplex PCR; the TCRdb copy retains only in-frame clones and omits some. Of about 64,000 clones detected, about 85% appear once; the ten largest clones hold about 11%. Sequencing was performed on PBMCs. The receptor was derived from a female donor in good health and CMV-seronegative.

In DNA form, the CDR3 reads TGTGCCAGCAGTTTCGGGGAGAACTATGGCTACACCTTC. Amino acid sequence: CASSFGENYGYTF. The chain carries TRBV27 and TRBJ1-2; D is ambiguous. The CDR3 is made up of 13 amino acids. V dropped 3 bases and J dropped 2 bases, with 7 bases sitting between them. Germline V CDR1 and CDR2: MNHEY, SMNVEV (reference sequence).